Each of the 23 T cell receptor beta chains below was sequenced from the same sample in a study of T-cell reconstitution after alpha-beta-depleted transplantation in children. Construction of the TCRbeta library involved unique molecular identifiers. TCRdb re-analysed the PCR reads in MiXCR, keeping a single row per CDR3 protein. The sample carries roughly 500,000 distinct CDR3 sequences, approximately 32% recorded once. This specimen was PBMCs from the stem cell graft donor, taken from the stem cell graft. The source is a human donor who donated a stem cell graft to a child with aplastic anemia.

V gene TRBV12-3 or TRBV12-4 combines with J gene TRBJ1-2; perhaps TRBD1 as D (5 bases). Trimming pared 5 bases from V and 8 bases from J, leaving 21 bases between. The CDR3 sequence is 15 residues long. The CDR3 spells CASSPNHSGMRGYTF. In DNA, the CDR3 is TGTGCCAGCAGTCCGAACCATTCAGGGATGCGGGGCTACACCTTC.

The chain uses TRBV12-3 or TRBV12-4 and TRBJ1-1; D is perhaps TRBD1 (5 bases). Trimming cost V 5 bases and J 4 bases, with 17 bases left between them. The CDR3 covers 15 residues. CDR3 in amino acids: CASSLIGGGGTEAFF. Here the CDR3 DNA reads TGTGCCAGCAGTCTGATCGGCGGGGGGGGCACTGAAGCTTTCTTT.

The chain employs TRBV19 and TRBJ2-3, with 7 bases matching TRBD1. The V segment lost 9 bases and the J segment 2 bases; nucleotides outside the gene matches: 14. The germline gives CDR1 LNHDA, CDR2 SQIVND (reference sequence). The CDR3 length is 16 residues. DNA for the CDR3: TGTGCCAGAGGGGGCCCGGGTGCAGACCACACAGATACGCAGTATTTT. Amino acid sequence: CARGGPGADHTDTQYF.

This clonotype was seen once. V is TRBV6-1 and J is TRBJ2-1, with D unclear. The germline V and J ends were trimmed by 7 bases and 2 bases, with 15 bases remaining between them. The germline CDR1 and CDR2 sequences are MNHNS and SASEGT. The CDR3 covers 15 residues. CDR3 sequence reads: CASTIARPPYNEQFF. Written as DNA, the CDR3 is TGTGCCAGCACTATAGCCCGTCCCCCCTACAATGAGCAGTTCTTC.

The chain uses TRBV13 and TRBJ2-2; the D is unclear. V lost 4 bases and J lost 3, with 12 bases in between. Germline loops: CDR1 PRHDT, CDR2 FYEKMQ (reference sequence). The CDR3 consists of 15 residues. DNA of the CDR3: TGTGCCAGCAGCTCGATAGAGTCGCACACCGGGGAGCTGTTTTTT. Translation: CASSSIESHTGELFF.

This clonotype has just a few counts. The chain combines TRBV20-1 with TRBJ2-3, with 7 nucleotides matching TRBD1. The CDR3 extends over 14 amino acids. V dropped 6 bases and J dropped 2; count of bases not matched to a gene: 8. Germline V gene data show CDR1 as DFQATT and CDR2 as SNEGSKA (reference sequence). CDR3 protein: CSATRGTNTDTQYF. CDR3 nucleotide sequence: TGCAGTGCAACCAGGGGGACCAACACAGATACGCAGTATTTT.

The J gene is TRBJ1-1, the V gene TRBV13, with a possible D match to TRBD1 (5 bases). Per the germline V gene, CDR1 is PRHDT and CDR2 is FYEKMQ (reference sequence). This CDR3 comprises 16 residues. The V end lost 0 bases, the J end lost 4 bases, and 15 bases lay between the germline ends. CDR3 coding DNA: TGTGCCAGCAGCTTAGGCCTAATGTGGGGGGGCACTGAAGCTTTCTTT. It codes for CASSLGLMWGGTEAFF.

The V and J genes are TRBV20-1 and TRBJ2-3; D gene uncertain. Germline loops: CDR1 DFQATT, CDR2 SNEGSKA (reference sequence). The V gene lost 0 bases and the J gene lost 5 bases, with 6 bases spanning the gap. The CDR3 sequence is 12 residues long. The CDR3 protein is CSARDSRDTQYF. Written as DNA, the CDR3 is TGCAGTGCTAGAGATTCAAGAGATACGCAGTATTTT.

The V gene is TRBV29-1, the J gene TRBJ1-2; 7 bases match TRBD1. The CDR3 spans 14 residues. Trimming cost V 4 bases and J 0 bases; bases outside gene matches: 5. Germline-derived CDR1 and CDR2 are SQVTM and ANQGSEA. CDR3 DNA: TGCAGCGTTGCCCGGGACAGAGCTAACTATGGCTACACCTTC. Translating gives CSVARDRANYGYTF.

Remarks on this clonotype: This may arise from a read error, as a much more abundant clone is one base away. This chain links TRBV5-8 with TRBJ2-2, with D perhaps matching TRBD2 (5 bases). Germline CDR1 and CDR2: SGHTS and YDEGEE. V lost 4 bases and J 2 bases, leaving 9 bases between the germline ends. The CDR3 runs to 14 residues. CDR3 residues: CASSPDFNTGELFF. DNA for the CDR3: TGTGCCAGCAGCCCGGACTTTAACACCGGGGAGCTGTTTTTT.

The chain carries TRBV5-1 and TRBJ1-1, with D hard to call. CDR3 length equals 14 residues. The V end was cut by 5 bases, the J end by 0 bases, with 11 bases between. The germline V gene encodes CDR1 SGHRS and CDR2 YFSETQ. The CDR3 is CASRSPGLNTEAFF. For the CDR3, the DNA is TGCGCCAGCAGATCCCCCGGTCTGAACACTGAAGCTTTCTTT.

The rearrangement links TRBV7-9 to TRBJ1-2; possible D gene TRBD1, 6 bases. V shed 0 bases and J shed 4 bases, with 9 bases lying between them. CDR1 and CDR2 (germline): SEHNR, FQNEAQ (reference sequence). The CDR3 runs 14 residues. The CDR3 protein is CASSLADRTYGYTF. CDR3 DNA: TGTGCCAGCAGCTTAGCGGACAGAACCTATGGCTACACCTTC.

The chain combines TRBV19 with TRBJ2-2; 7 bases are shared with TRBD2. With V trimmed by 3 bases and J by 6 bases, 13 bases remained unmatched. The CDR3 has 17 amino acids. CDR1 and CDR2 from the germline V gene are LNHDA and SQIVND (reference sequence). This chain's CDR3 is CASSMGSGAHLAGELFF. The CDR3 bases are TGTGCCAGTAGTATGGGGAGCGGGGCGCATCTAGCCGGGGAGCTGTTTTTT.

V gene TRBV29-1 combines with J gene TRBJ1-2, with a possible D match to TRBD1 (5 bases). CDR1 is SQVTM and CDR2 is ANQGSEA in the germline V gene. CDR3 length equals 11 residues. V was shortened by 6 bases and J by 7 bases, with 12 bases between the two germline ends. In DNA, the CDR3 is TGCAGCGTCAGGGTGTCGAGTGGCTACACCTTC. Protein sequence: CSVRVSSGYTF.

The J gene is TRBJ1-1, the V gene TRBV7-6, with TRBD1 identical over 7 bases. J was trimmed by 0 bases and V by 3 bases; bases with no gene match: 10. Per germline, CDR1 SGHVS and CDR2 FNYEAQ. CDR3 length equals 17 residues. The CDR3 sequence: CASSLGRGRGMNTEAFF. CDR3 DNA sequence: TGTGCCAGCAGCTTGGGTAGGGGGCGTGGGATGAACACTGAAGCTTTCTTT.

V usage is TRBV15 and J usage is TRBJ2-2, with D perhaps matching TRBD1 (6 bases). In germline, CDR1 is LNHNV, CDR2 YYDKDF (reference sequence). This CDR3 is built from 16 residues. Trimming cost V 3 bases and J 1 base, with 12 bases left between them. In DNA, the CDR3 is TGTGCCACCAGCAGGTCTCCGGGACAGAACACCGGGGAGCTGTTTTTT. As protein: CATSRSPGQNTGELFF.

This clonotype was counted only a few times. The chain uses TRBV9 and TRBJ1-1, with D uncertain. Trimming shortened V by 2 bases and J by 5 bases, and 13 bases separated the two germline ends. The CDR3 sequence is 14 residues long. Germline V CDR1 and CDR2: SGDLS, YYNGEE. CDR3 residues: CASSVSGSGTEAFF. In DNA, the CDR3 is TGTGCCAGCAGCGTCTCGGGGAGTGGAACTGAAGCTTTCTTT. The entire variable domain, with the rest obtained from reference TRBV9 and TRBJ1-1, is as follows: DSGVTQTPKHLITATGQRVTLRCSPRSGDLSVYWYQQSLDQGLQFLIQYYNGEERAKGNILERFSAQQFPDLHSELNLSSLELGDSALYFCASSVSGSGTEAFFGQGTRLTVV.

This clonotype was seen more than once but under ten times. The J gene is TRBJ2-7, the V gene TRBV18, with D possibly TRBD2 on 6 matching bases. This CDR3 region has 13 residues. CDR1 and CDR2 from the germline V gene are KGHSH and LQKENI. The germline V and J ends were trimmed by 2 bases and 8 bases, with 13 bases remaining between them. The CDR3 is CASSPGAGGQQYV. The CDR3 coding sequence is TGTGCCAGCTCACCAGGGGCCGGGGGACAGCAGTACGTC.

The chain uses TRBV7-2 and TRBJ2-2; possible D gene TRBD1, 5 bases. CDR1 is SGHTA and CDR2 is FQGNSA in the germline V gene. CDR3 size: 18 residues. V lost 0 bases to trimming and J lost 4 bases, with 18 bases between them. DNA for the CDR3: TGTGCCAGCAGCTTAGCGGGGCCCCCGCAGATCATCACCGGGGAGCTGTTTTTT. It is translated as CASSLAGPPQIITGELFF.

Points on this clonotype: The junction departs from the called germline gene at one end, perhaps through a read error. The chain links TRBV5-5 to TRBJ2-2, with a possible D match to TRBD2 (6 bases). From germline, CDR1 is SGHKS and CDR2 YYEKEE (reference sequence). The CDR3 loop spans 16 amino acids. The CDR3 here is CASSLSPGTHTGEMFF. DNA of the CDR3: TGTGCCAGCAGCTTGTCCCCCGGGACTCACACCGGGGAGATGTTTTTT.

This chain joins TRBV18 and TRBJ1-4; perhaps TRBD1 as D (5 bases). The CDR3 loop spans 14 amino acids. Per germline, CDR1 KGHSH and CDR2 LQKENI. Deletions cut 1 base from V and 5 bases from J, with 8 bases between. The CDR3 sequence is CASSPRQGNEKLFF. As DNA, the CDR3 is TGTGCCAGCTCACCACGGCAGGGCAATGAAAAACTGTTTTTT.

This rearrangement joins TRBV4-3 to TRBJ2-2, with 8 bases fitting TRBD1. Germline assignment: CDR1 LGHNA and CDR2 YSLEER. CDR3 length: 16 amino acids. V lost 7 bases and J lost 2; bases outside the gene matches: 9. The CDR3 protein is CASTQGARQNTGELFF. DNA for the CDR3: TGCGCCAGCACCCAGGGGGCGAGACAAAACACCGGGGAGCTGTTTTTT.

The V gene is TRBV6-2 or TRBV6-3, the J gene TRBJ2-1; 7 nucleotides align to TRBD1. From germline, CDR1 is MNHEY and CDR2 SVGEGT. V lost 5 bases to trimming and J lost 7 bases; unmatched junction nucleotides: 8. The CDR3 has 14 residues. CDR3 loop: CASSQRDRGNEQFF. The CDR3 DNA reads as TGTGCCAGCAGTCAACGGGACAGAGGGAATGAGCAGTTCTTC.